A single sample is the source of the 20 T cell receptor beta chains below, sequenced in a study of identical twins (dated by TCRdb to about 2016). Library preparation employed 5' RACE. The listed sequencing device is Illumina HiSeq 2000. TCRdb applied fastp at Q25 and MiXCR to the public reads, then kept only in-frame beta chains. All rows with the same CDR3 protein become a single entry with the most common DNA and genes. This sample lists about 790,000 distinct CDR3 sequences; 15% to 20% were detected once. Less than 15% of the sample is held by the ten biggest clonotypes. In addition, the sample was reused for a study of T cells expressing NK-cell markers.

The sequenced sample consisted of PBMCs. The receptors were gathered from a woman aged 18-35 years in good health.

There are a few counts of this clonotype. V usage is TRBV7-3 and J usage is TRBJ2-7; TRBD2 matches at 10 bases. Germline CDR1 SGHTA, CDR2 FQGTGA. The trim removed 4 bases at V and 7 bases at J, leaving 10 bases unmatched. The CDR3 is 15 residues long. The CDR3 is CASSYTSGGAREQYF. Written as DNA, the CDR3 is TGTGCCAGCAGCTACACGAGCGGGGGGGCGCGGGAGCAGTACTTC.

V is TRBV29-1 and J is TRBJ1-2; the D is unclear. The V end lost 4 bases, the J end lost 0 bases, and 6 bases lay between the germline ends. Germline V gene lookup returns CDR1 SQVTM and CDR2 ANQGSEA. This CDR3 contains 12 residues. CDR3 DNA: TGCAGCGTTGGTCAGGCTAACTATGGCTACACCTTC. Its protein is CSVGQANYGYTF.

DNA of the CDR3: TGTGCCAGCAGTTTAGCAACCTACAGGGTACCGAGCTCCTACGAGCAGTACTTC. This sequence encodes CASSLATYRVPSSYEQYF. The chain recombines TRBV12-3 or TRBV12-4 with TRBJ2-7; D perhaps matches TRBD1 (6 bases). The CDR3 spans 18 residues. Deletions cut 0 bases from V and 0 bases from J, with 18 bases between.

This clonotype was picked up a small number of times. The DNA for the CDR3 is TGCGCCAGCAGCAGTCTGGCGCAGTACGAGCAGTACTTC. This encodes CASSSLAQYEQYF. The chain recombines TRBV5-1 with TRBJ2-7; D not certain. Deletions cut 4 bases from V and 4 bases from J, with 12 bases between. CDR3 length: 13 residues. Germline-derived CDR1 and CDR2 are SGHRS and YFSETQ.

This chain uses TRBV12-3 or TRBV12-4 with TRBJ2-7; 11 bases line up with TRBD2. V was pared by 0 bases and J by 1 base, with 2 bases of the junction left unmatched. CDR3 length: 16 amino acids. The CDR3 DNA sequence: TGTGCCAGCAGTTTAGCGAGGACTAGCGGGTCCTACGAGCAGTACTTC. It encodes CASSLARTSGSYEQYF.

The chain combines TRBV29-1 with TRBJ2-3, with D tentatively TRBD2 (6 bases). The CDR3 is 15 residues long. The V end lost 6 bases, the J end lost 0 bases, and 16 bases lay between the germline ends. Germline CDR1 is SQVTM and CDR2 is ANQGSEA. The CDR3 reads CSVLRRVTSTDTQYF. CDR3 DNA: TGCAGCGTCCTCCGGAGGGTTACTAGCACAGATACGCAGTATTTT.

This rearrangement joins TRBV5-1 to TRBJ1-1; D may be TRBD1 (6 bases). V was cut by 2 bases and J by 4 bases, with 12 bases left in between. The CDR3 loop spans 14 amino acids. Germline-derived CDR1 and CDR2 are SGHRS and YFSETQ. The CDR3 reads CASSFTRTVTEAFF. DNA of the CDR3: TGCGCCAGCAGCTTCACTCGGACAGTCACTGAAGCTTTCTTT.

This chain links TRBV9 with TRBJ1-1; no clear D gene. The CDR3 is 16 amino acids. V shed 0 bases and J shed 2 bases, with 14 bases lying between them. Looked up from germline, CDR1 is SGDLS and CDR2 is YYNGEE. For the CDR3, the DNA is TGTGCCAGCAGCGTAGTAACACCGGGAGCCAACACTGAAGCTTTCTTT. It encodes CASSVVTPGANTEAFF.

This clonotype was found a few times. This chain uses TRBV7-6 with TRBJ1-2; 10 bases map to TRBD1. This CDR3 contains 14 residues. Germline V CDR1 and CDR2: SGHVS, FNYEAQ. V lost 5 bases and J lost 3; bases outside the gene matches: 3. DNA of the CDR3: TGTGCCAGCAGCAAGACAGGGGGCTACTATGGCTACACCTTC. Translation gives CASSKTGGYYGYTF.

This chain uses TRBV19 with TRBJ2-1; 13 positions agree with TRBD2. Germline trimming cut 4 bases from V and 8 bases from J; bases unmatched to any gene: 2. The CDR3 is 14 residues long. The V gene's germline CDR1 is LNHDA and CDR2 SQIVND (reference sequence). CDR3 bases: TGTGCCAGTAGTACGACTAGCGGGGGGTATGAGCAGTTCTTC. Amino acids: CASSTTSGGYEQFF.

This clonotype came up a few times. The J gene is TRBJ1-1, the V gene TRBV5-1, with a weak D call TRBD1 (5 bases). This CDR3 contains 12 residues. CDR1 is SGHRS, CDR2 YFSETQ, per germline. With 3 bases removed from V and 8 bases from J, the gap between germline ends came to 11 bases. CDR3 in amino acids: CASSSDTQEAFF. DNA for the CDR3: TGCGCCAGCAGCTCGGACACACAAGAAGCTTTCTTT.

In its sample, this clonotype was seen many times. V gene TRBV6-5 combines with J gene TRBJ2-4, with D hard to call. The CDR3 extends over 12 amino acids. Trimming cost V 6 bases and J 5 bases, with 8 bases left between them. Germline values: CDR1 MNHEY, CDR2 SVGAGI. The chain's CDR3 is CASRQDQNIQYF. The CDR3 DNA reads as TGTGCCAGCAGGCAGGACCAAAACATTCAGTACTTC.

The chain couples TRBV20-1 to TRBJ2-2; maybe TRBD2 (6 bases). The ends were cut back, 2 bases at V and 5 bases at J, with 15 bases in the middle. The V gene's germline CDR1 is DFQATT and CDR2 SNEGSKA (reference sequence). The length of the CDR3 is 15 residues. In DNA form, the CDR3 reads TGCAGTGCTAGATGGGCGGGACCCCGAACCGGGGAGCTGTTTTTT. It yields the protein CSARWAGPRTGELFF.

This clonotype was found many times. This rearrangement joins TRBV12-3 or TRBV12-4 to TRBJ2-2; weak D call: TRBD2 (6 bases). V lost 5 bases to trimming and J lost 4 bases, with 14 bases between them. The CDR3 runs to 15 residues. CDR3 nucleotide sequence: TGTGCCAGCAGTCAAACTGGGGGAGGCACCGGGGAGCTGTTTTTT. It yields the protein CASSQTGGGTGELFF.

This clonotype appeared many times. The chain uses TRBV12-3 or TRBV12-4 and TRBJ2-3; 8 positions match TRBD2. The V segment lost 3 bases and the J segment 5 bases; nucleotides outside the gene matches: 4. This CDR3 has 14 residues. CDR3 region: CASSLTSARDTQYF. In DNA form, the CDR3 reads TGTGCCAGCAGTTTGACTAGCGCCAGAGATACGCAGTATTTT.

This clonotype occurred a few times. The chain combines TRBV4-2 with TRBJ1-2; D unclear. The germline gives CDR1 LGHNA, CDR2 YNFKEQ. V was trimmed by 3 bases and J by 6 bases, leaving 8 bases between them. The CDR3 has 12 amino acids. DNA of the CDR3: TGTGCCAGCAGCCACCGCTCCGATGGCTACACCTTC. Translation: CASSHRSDGYTF.

This clonotype came up a few times. This chain links TRBV12-3 or TRBV12-4 with TRBJ2-1; maybe TRBD1 (6 bases). The CDR3 covers 14 residues. V gave up 5 bases and J gave up 6 bases, with 14 bases separating them. CDR3 sequence (DNA): TGTGCCAGCAGTCACCGGGACACCTTCAATGAGCAGTTCTTC. This translates into CASSHRDTFNEQFF.

The V and J genes are TRBV20-1 and TRBJ2-2; 7 nucleotides line up with TRBD2. V dropped 4 bases and J dropped 10; count of bases not matched to a gene: 15. The germline gives CDR1 DFQATT, CDR2 SNEGSKA (reference sequence). This CDR3 has 15 amino acids. The CDR3 nucleotides read TGCAGTGCTACCCTTACCCCTAGCGGAGCCGAGGAGCTGTTTTTT. Translating it yields CSATLTPSGAEELFF.

The chain is built from TRBV7-2 and TRBJ2-3; no definite D call. Trimming shortened V by 3 bases and J by 0 bases, and 7 bases separated the two germline ends. The CDR3 totals 14 residues. Per the germline V gene, CDR1 is SGHTA and CDR2 is FQGNSA. The CDR3 DNA reads as TGTGCCAGCAGCTTCGCAACTAGCACAGATACGCAGTATTTT. This codes for CASSFATSTDTQYF.

This clonotype has more than one count but fewer than ten. The chain recombines TRBV5-1 with TRBJ2-7, with TRBD1 identical over 8 bases. Germline CDR1 SGHRS, CDR2 YFSETQ. V lost 0 bases and J lost 3; bases outside the gene matches: 5. This CDR3 contains 15 residues. For the CDR3, the DNA is TGCGCCAGCAGCTTGGAGGCAGGGGGCTTCTACGAGCAGTACTTC. Amino acid sequence: CASSLEAGGFYEQYF.